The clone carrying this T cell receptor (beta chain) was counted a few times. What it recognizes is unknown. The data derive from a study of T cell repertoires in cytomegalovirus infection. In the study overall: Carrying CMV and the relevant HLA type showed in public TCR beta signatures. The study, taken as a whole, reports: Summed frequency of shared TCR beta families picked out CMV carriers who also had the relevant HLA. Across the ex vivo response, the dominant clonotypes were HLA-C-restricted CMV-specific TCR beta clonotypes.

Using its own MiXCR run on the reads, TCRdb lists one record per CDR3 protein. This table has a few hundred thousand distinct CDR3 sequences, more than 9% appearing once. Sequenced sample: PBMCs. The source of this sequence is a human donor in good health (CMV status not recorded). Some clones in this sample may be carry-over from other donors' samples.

This chain's CDR3 is CASTLVGTDTQYF. CDR3 DNA sequence: TGTGCCAGCACCCTTGTTGGGACAGATACGCAGTATTTT. The chain links TRBV27 to TRBJ2-3; no definite D call. There are 13 residues in the CDR3. Germline V lookup: CDR1 MNHEY, CDR2 SMNVEV (reference sequence). The germline V and J ends were trimmed by 7 bases and 3 bases, with 11 bases remaining between them.